This TCR beta chain was sequenced in a study of control samples from healthy donors and cancer patients. Trimming pared 4 bases from V and 2 bases from J, leaving 14 bases between. Germline-derived CDR1 and CDR2 are MGHRA and YSYEKL. The CDR3 contains 15 residues. The assay was immunoSEQ multiplex PCR, and TCRdb's table has in-frame clones only and misses some. This table holds 150,000 to 200,000 clones, 90% found once. The rearrangement links TRBV4-1 to TRBJ2-5; D may be TRBD1 (5 bases). The clonotype originates from a woman aged 45-60 years in good health. Material for sequencing was blood. The CDR3 protein is CASSPRWAGQETQYF. For the CDR3, the DNA is TGCGCCAGCAGCCCCCGGTGGGCAGGGCAAGAGACCCAGTACTTC.